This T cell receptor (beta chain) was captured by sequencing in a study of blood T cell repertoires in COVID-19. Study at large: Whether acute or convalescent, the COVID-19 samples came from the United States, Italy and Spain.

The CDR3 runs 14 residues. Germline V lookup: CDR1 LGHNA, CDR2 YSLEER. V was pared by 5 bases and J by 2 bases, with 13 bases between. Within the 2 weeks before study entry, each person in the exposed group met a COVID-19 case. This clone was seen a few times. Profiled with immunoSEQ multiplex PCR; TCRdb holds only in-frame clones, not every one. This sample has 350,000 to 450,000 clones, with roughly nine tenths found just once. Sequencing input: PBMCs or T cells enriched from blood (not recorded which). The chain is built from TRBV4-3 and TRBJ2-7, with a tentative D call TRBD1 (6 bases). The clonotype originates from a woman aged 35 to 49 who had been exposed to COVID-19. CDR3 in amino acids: CASSRRTDTYEQYF. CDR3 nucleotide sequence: TGCGCCAGCAGCAGGCGGACAGACACCTACGAGCAGTACTTC.